A single sample is the source of the 30 T cell receptor beta chains below, sequenced in a study of OX40 agonist ivuxolimab in advanced cancers. The assay was immunoSEQ multiplex PCR, and TCRdb's table has in-frame clones only and misses some. The sample contains more than 15,000 clones, 73% of which appear only once. The sequencing used CD4+ or CD8+ T cells sorted from blood, collected in a trial of the OX40 agonist ivuxolimab. Receptors were obtained from an adult with an advanced solid tumor such as melanoma, head and neck, liver or kidney cancer.

The rearrangement joins TRBV9 to TRBJ2-7; D perhaps matches TRBD2 (6 bases). The ends were cut back, 0 bases at V and 6 bases at J, with 16 bases in the middle. Germline CDR1 is SGDLS and CDR2 is YYNGEE. This CDR3 has 15 residues. The CDR3, as DNA: TGTGCCAGCAGCGTAGAACCGCTCGGGAGTCCCGAGCAGTACTTC. Encoded protein: CASSVEPLGSPEQYF.

Comment on this clone: Other DNA sequences in the sample encode the same CDR3. The chain carries TRBV28 and TRBJ2-3, with D uncertain. In germline, CDR1 is MDHEN, CDR2 SYDVKM. V was pared by 3 bases and J by 1 base, with 8 bases between. CDR3 length equals 14 residues. The CDR3 nucleotides are TGTGCCAGCAGTTTTGTGGCGGGCACAGATACGCAGTATTTT. Protein product: CASSFVAGTDTQYF.

V is TRBV19 and J is TRBJ2-5, with 11 bases that match TRBD2. Germline V CDR1 and CDR2: LNHDA, SQIVND (reference sequence). Trimming removed 4 bases from V and 4 bases from J; junction bases left unmatched: 5. The CDR3 is 15 amino acids. CDR3 amino acids: CASSRLAGRGETQYF. In DNA, the CDR3 is TGTGCCAGTAGTAGACTAGCGGGGAGAGGAGAGACCCAGTACTTC. The full variable domain, its missing parts supplied by reference TRBV19 and TRBJ2-5, is DGGITQSPKYLFRKEGQNVTLSCEQNLNHDAMYWYRQDPGQGLRLIYYSQIVNDFQKGDIAEGYSVSREKKESFPLTVTSAQKNPTAFYLCASSRLAGRGETQYFGPGTRLLVL.

The chain combines TRBV5-4 with TRBJ2-3, with TRBD2 matching 7 bases. Germline V gives CDR1 SGHNT, CDR2 YYREEE (reference sequence). The ends lost 1 base at V and 2 bases at J; junction bases unmatched: 16. The CDR3 runs 19 residues. CDR3 nucleotide sequence: TGTGCCAGCAGCTTGTCCCCGAGGGGCGGGCTAGCGGACACAGATACGCAGTATTTT. Its translation is CASSLSPRGGLADTDTQYF. The full variable domain, in which reference TRBV5-4 and TRBJ2-3 provide the parts outside the CDR3, is ETGVTQSPTHLIKTRGQQVTLRCSSQSGHNTVSWYQQALGQGPQFIFQYYREEENGRGNFPPRFSGLQFPNYSSELNVNALELDDSALYLCASSLSPRGGLADTDTQYFGPGTRLTVL.

This clone has only one observation. This chain links TRBV28 with TRBJ2-3; D is undetermined. The CDR3 consists of 16 residues. V lost 2 bases and J lost 4, with 16 bases in between. From germline, CDR1 is MDHEN and CDR2 SYDVKM. The DNA of the CDR3 is TGTGCCAGCAGTTTAATGGCAGTCGAGCTTGCAGATACGCAGTATTTT. It codes for CASSLMAVELADTQYF.

CDR3 in amino acids: CASSEFGGSLEQFF. In DNA, the CDR3 is TGTGCCAGCAGTGAATTCGGCGGGAGCTTGGAGCAGTTCTTC. The rearrangement joins TRBV25-1 to TRBJ2-1; 7 nucleotides match TRBD2. The germline CDR1 and CDR2 sequences are MGHDK and SYGVNS. This CDR3 is 14 amino acids long. The junction had 7 bases not matched to a gene; V was cut back by 1 base and J by 10 bases.

The CDR3 DNA reads as TGTGCCAGCAGCTTAGTAGCGCTATCGGGCTCTGGAAACACCATATATTTT. Its translation: CASSLVALSGSGNTIYF. The chain links TRBV11-3 to TRBJ1-3, with no clear D. This CDR3 has 17 amino acids. Germline V gene data show CDR1 as SGHNT and CDR2 as YENEEA. V lost 1 base and J lost 0, with 13 bases in between.

In this sample, this clone is medium-sized. This chain connects TRBV4-2 to TRBJ1-2, with a possible D match to TRBD1 (5 bases). With 0 bases removed from V and 1 base from J, the gap between germline ends came to 9 bases. The CDR3 is 15 amino acids. CDR1 is LGHNA and CDR2 is YNFKEQ in the germline V gene. The CDR3 loop reads CASSQDRQSNYGYTF. The CDR3 nucleotides read TGTGCCAGCAGCCAAGATAGACAGAGTAACTATGGCTACACCTTC.

A few counts support this clone. CDR3 amino acids: CASSLGPREYGYTF. The DNA of the CDR3 is TGTGCCAGCAGCTTAGGACCCCGGGAGTATGGCTACACCTTC. The chain employs TRBV7-6 and TRBJ1-2; D gene ambiguous. V was pared by 1 base and J by 5 bases, with 11 bases between. The CDR3 loop spans 14 amino acids. Germline CDR1 is SGHVS and CDR2 is FNYEAQ.

The chain couples TRBV29-1 to TRBJ2-5; TRBD2 aligns across 10 bases. Germline V gives CDR1 SQVTM, CDR2 ANQGSEA. Trimming cost V 4 bases and J 2 bases; bases outside gene matches: 4. The CDR3 contains 14 residues. The CDR3 DNA sequence: TGCAGCGTTGTACTAGCGGGACATCAAGAGACCCAGTACTTC. This encodes CSVVLAGHQETQYF.

The chain links TRBV30 to TRBJ1-1; TRBD1 aligns across 9 bases. Germline assignment: CDR1 GTSNPN and CDR2 SVGIG (reference sequence). The CDR3 sequence is 14 residues long. The junction had 5 bases not matched to a gene; V was cut back by 2 bases and J by 4 bases. DNA for the CDR3: TGTGCCTGGAGTCCCGGGACAGGGACCACTGAAGCTTTCTTT. This translates into CAWSPGTGTTEAFF.

This chain joins TRBV28 and TRBJ1-1; 7 bases match TRBD1. This CDR3 is built from 16 residues. Germline V gene sequence: CDR1 MDHEN, CDR2 SYDVKM. After removal of 5 bases from V and 1 base from J, the junction contained 10 bases not matched to a gene. The CDR3 region has the DNA TGTGCCAGCAGTGCTCAGGGGGAAAAGAAGAACACTGAAGCTTTCTTT. Protein: CASSAQGEKKNTEAFF. Drawing the rest from reference TRBV28 and TRBJ1-1, the complete variable domain is DVKVTQSSRYLVKRTGEKVFLECVQDMDHENMFWYRQDPGLGLRLIYFSYDVKMKEKGDIPEGYSVSREKKERFSLILESASTNQTSMYLCASSAQGEKKNTEAFFGQGTRLTVV.

This clone came up a few times. This chain joins TRBV7-9 and TRBJ2-1, with D possibly TRBD2 on 5 matching bases. V was shortened by 6 bases and J by 8 bases, with 20 bases between the two germline ends. This CDR3 has 15 amino acids. Germline CDR1 and CDR2: SEHNR and FQNEAQ (reference sequence). The CDR3 sequence: CASRALERRSDEQFF. The CDR3 DNA is TGTGCCAGCAGGGCCCTAGAGCGGAGGTCGGATGAGCAGTTCTTC.

CDR3 DNA sequence: TGTGCCAGCAGCCAAGGGACTAGCGGAAACTACGAGCAGTACTTC. Translating it yields CASSQGTSGNYEQYF. The J gene is TRBJ2-7, the V gene TRBV4-2; TRBD2 agrees at 10 bases. Germline CDR1 reads LGHNA; CDR2 reads YNFKEQ. The CDR3 sequence is 15 residues long. The V and J ends lost 1 base and 3 bases, in that order; junction bases with no gene match: 3.

The V and J genes are TRBV27 and TRBJ2-7; D tentatively reads TRBD1 or TRBD2 (5 bases each). The V end was cut by 6 bases, the J end by 5 bases, with 23 bases between. CDR3 size: 16 residues. In germline, CDR1 is MNHEY, CDR2 SMNVEV (reference sequence). The CDR3 DNA follows: TGTGCCAGCAGGCAAAATCGGGACGGCAAGGTGGACGAGCAGTACTTC. The encoded protein is CASRQNRDGKVDEQYF.

This chain connects TRBV10-1 to TRBJ1-1; D gene ambiguous. CDR1 is WNHNN and CDR2 is SYGVQD in the germline V gene (reference sequence). This CDR3 spans 14 amino acids. Trimming took 6 bases from V and 6 from J, leaving 17 bases between them. The CDR3 reads CASSHTARAPEAFF. The DNA for the CDR3 is TGCGCCAGCAGCCATACCGCCCGCGCCCCTGAAGCTTTCTTT.

V and J are TRBV2 and TRBJ2-7; TRBD1 matches 7 bases. In germline, CDR1 is SNHLY, CDR2 FYNNEI. The CDR3 extends over 14 amino acids. V gave up 4 bases and J gave up 1 base; unmatched junction bases: 4. CDR3 coding DNA: TGTGCCAGCAGTGTTGGGACAGATTCCTACGAGCAGTACTTC. This translates into CASSVGTDSYEQYF. Full variable domain (remainder filled in from reference TRBV2 and TRBJ2-7): EPEVTQTPSHQVTQMGQEVILRCVPISNHLYFYWYRQILGQKVEFLVSFYNNEISEKSEIFDDQFSVERPDGSNFTLKIRSTKLEDSAMYFCASSVGTDSYEQYFGPGTRLTVT.

The chain combines TRBV4-3 with TRBJ2-1; 9 positions agree with TRBD1. The germline V gene encodes CDR1 LGHNA and CDR2 YSLEER. V was pared by 5 bases and J by 4 bases, with 9 bases of the junction left unmatched. The CDR3 is 16 amino acids. CDR3 DNA: TGCGCCAGCAGCGACATGGGACAGGGCTGGTACAATGAGCAGTTCTTC. Protein: CASSDMGQGWYNEQFF.

This clone showed up just a few times. V gene TRBV4-3 combines with J gene TRBJ2-7; possibly TRBD2 for D (5 bases). Germline-derived CDR1 and CDR2 are LGHNA and YSLEER. The CDR3 is made up of 15 amino acids. V lost 0 bases and J lost 5, with 14 bases in between. CDR3 sequence reads: CASSQDRNQRDEQYF. The CDR3 region has the DNA TGCGCCAGCAGCCAAGATCGCAACCAGAGGGACGAGCAGTACTTC.

The genes are TRBV13 and TRBJ2-7; 7 bases are shared with TRBD1. Germline V gives CDR1 PRHDT, CDR2 FYEKMQ (reference sequence). The ends lost 5 bases at V and 1 base at J; junction bases unmatched: 2. This CDR3 has 13 amino acids. The CDR3 coding sequence is TGTGCCAGCAGCCTACAGGGGTCCTACGAGCAGTACTTC. Its protein product is CASSLQGSYEQYF. Looking up the rest from reference TRBV13 and TRBJ2-7 gives the full variable domain: AAGVIQSPRHLIKEKRETATLKCYPIPRHDTVYWYQQGPGQDPQFLISFYEKMQSDKGSIPDRFSAQQFSDYHSELNMSSLELGDSALYFCASSLQGSYEQYFGPGTRLTVT.

This rearrangement joins TRBV12-5 to TRBJ1-2; D is undetermined. CDR3 length equals 13 residues. Germline V lookup: CDR1 LGHNT, CDR2 FRNRAP. V shed 5 bases and J shed 2 bases, with 9 bases lying between them. The CDR3 coding sequence is TGTGCTAGTGGTGGCGGGTCGAACTATGGCTACACCTTC. Protein sequence: CASGGGSNYGYTF.

The chain employs TRBV7-9 and TRBJ2-3, with D maybe TRBD1 (6 bases). CDR1 is SEHNR, CDR2 FQNEAQ, per germline (reference sequence). The CDR3 is 15 amino acids. Trimming left V 4 bases short and J 0 bases short, with 11 bases between. DNA of the CDR3: TGTGCCAGCAGCTCTACAGGGATCAGCACAGATACGCAGTATTTT. Translation: CASSSTGISTDTQYF.

The chain recombines TRBV25-1 with TRBJ2-7; D is uncertain. The CDR3 has 12 residues. Per the germline V gene, CDR1 is MGHDK and CDR2 is SYGVNS. The V end was cut by 5 bases, the J end by 2 bases, with 7 bases between. CDR3 in amino acids: CASSYRPYEQYF. The CDR3, as DNA: TGTGCCAGCAGTTATCGACCCTACGAGCAGTACTTC.

This chain connects TRBV27 to TRBJ2-1, with TRBD2 as a possible D gene (6 bases). Germline lookup yields CDR1 MNHEY and CDR2 SMNVEV (reference sequence). Trimming took 7 bases from V and 4 from J, leaving 14 bases between them. This CDR3 has 14 residues. The CDR3 protein is CASNTAGLYNEQFF. As DNA, the CDR3 is TGTGCCAGCAATACGGCGGGATTGTACAATGAGCAGTTCTTC.

In its sample, this clone is medium-sized. The rearrangement links TRBV7-2 to TRBJ2-7; D is possibly TRBD1 (5 bases). V was trimmed by 1 base and J by 4 bases, leaving 8 bases between them. CDR1 and CDR2 (germline): SGHTA, FQGNSA. This CDR3 region has 13 residues. CDR3 loop: CASSLVPGYEQYF. The DNA for the CDR3 is TGTGCCAGCAGCTTAGTCCCAGGGTACGAGCAGTACTTC.

The chain combines TRBV6-4 with TRBJ2-3; 7 bases line up with TRBD2. Trimming at V came to 4 bases and at J to 6 bases, leaving 4 bases not matched to a gene. This CDR3 is built from 13 residues. Per germline, CDR1 MRHNA and CDR2 SNTAGT. The DNA for the CDR3 is TGTGCCAGCAGTGCTGAGCGGGGCGATACGCAGTATTTT. Its translation: CASSAERGDTQYF.

This sequence joins TRBV12-5 and TRBJ2-3, with 10 nucleotides matching TRBD2. V shed 0 bases and J 2 bases; nucleotides not matched to a gene: 2. The CDR3 contains 16 residues. CDR1 is LGHNT, CDR2 FRNRAP, per germline. The CDR3 bases are TGTGCTAGTGGTTTGGTAGCGGGAGGGCCCACAGATACGCAGTATTTT. Protein product: CASGLVAGGPTDTQYF.

V is TRBV5-7 and J is TRBJ2-1; a possible D gene is TRBD1 (5 bases). TRBV5-7 is given ORF status, its function remaining uncertain. V was shortened by 4 bases and J by 2 bases, with 10 bases between the two germline ends. This CDR3 contains 14 residues. The DNA for the CDR3 is TGTGCCAGCAGCCCGACAGTGACCTACAATGAGCAGTTCTTC. Its protein product is CASSPTVTYNEQFF.

V and J are TRBV27 and TRBJ1-1; 8 nucleotides line up with TRBD1. CDR3 length equals 13 residues. After removal of 7 bases from V and 3 bases from J, the junction contained 4 bases not matched to a gene. Germline lookup yields CDR1 MNHEY and CDR2 SMNVEV (reference sequence). The CDR3, as DNA: TGTGCCAGCATCGGACAGGGAGACACTGAAGCTTTCTTT. This gives the protein CASIGQGDTEAFF.

The rearrangement links TRBV4-1 to TRBJ2-3; D is uncertain. The V end lost 0 bases, the J end lost 0 bases, and 7 bases lay between the germline ends. Germline CDR1 reads MGHRA; CDR2 reads YSYEKL. The CDR3 spans 15 residues. CDR3 in DNA: TGCGCCAGCAGCCAAGAGGACGGGAGCACAGATACGCAGTATTTT. It is translated as CASSQEDGSTDTQYF.